This T cell receptor beta chain was retrieved from a study of shared clonotypes between healthy human individuals. Study findings and constraints: In the sorted subsets, rarefaction showed sequencing was incomplete despite large depth. Non-shared clonotypes displayed generation probabilities falling below those of clonotypes present in all four donors.

Per the authors' pipeline: In the immunoSEQ data, sequences were junction-only and lacked quality scores, so filtering differed. Profiling relied on immunoSEQ multiplex PCR, and the TCRdb table lists in-frame clones only, not all of them. V, J and clone size reflect that table, while D and trimming were determined from the DNA. The sample shows some 2,500,000 clones, around 93% of them seen only once. Concerning this clone itself: Its cognate antigen is unknown.

The receptor comes from a man younger than 35 in good health. Some clones in this sample may be carry-over from other donors' samples. The material sequenced was naive CD4+ T cells from PBMCs. Indicated subset: CD45RA+ positively selected.

CDR3 in DNA: TGTGCCAGCGGGATTACAGGGACACCGTACTACGAGCAGTACTTC. Translating it yields CASGITGTPYYEQYF. V is TRBV7-2 and J is TRBJ2-7; perhaps TRBD1 as D (6 bases). Germline CDR1 and CDR2: SGHTA and FQGNSA. Trimming took off 8 bases at V and 3 bases at J, with 20 bases between the two ends. The CDR3 totals 15 residues.